Listed here are 18 T cell receptor beta chains from one sample, sequenced in a study of T cell responses to AZD1222 COVID-19 vaccine. Generated by immunoSEQ multiplex PCR, the TCRdb table keeps only in-frame clones and is missing some. The sample has roughly 51,000 clones; roughly nine tenths are singletons. This specimen was peripheral blood, taken 28 days after the second AZD1222 dose. The receptors come from an adult who received the AZD1222 COVID-19 vaccine.

The chain has TRBV11-3 and TRBJ2-1, with no clear D. Trimming cost V 5 bases and J 7 bases, with 6 bases left between them. The germline V gene has CDR1 SGHNT and CDR2 YENEEA. This CDR3 has 11 residues. The CDR3 DNA sequence: TGTGCCAGCAGCCGGGTAAATGAGCAGTTCTTC. Its translation is CASSRVNEQFF.

This clone appeared once. The chain recombines TRBV27 with TRBJ1-2; D gene unclear. V was trimmed by 7 bases and J by 13 bases, leaving 10 bases between them. This CDR3 is 9 amino acids long. CDR1 is MNHEY, CDR2 SMNVEV, per germline (reference sequence). The CDR3 spells CASILPTTF. CDR3 sequence (DNA): TGTGCCAGCATACTTCCCACCACCTTC.

The genes are TRBV5-4 and TRBJ1-1; no firm D call. CDR3 size: 15 residues. Germline CDR1 and CDR2: SGHNT and YYREEE (reference sequence). The V gene lost 1 base and the J gene lost 1 base, with 11 bases spanning the gap. The DNA for the CDR3 is TGTGCCAGCAGCTTGCCGAGGGCGCGGAACACTGAAGCTTTCTTT. Translation gives CASSLPRARNTEAFF. The full variable domain, in which reference TRBV5-4 and TRBJ1-1 provide the parts outside the CDR3, is ETGVTQSPTHLIKTRGQQVTLRCSSQSGHNTVSWYQQALGQGPQFIFQYYREEENGRGNFPPRFSGLQFPNYSSELNVNALELDDSALYLCASSLPRARNTEAFFGQGTRLTVV.

This clone was detected once. In nucleotides, the CDR3 is TGTGCCAGCAGTGTGGGCGCCAGCGCTGAAGCTTTCTTT. Its protein product is CASSVGASAEAFF. V gene TRBV27 combines with J gene TRBJ1-1; unclear D gene. V was clipped by 5 bases and J by 6 bases, with 13 bases between them. The CDR3 runs 13 residues. Germline V CDR1 and CDR2: MNHEY, SMNVEV (reference sequence).

The sample holds a few counts of this clone. The CDR3 region is CASSSAGGSNGEFF. Here the CDR3 DNA reads TGTGCCAGCAGTTCAGCGGGGGGCTCGAACGGGGAGTTCTTC. This chain uses TRBV27 with TRBJ2-1, with 9 bases matching TRBD2. V lost 4 bases to trimming and J lost 14 bases; unmatched junction nucleotides: 12. The CDR3 extends over 14 amino acids. Looked up from germline, CDR1 is MNHEY and CDR2 is SMNVEV (reference sequence).

The CDR3 coding sequence is TGTGCCAGCCGGGACACCATCACAGATACGCAGTATTTT. Translating it yields CASRDTITDTQYF. The genes are TRBV6-5 and TRBJ2-3, with D perhaps TRBD1 (6 bases). Looked up from germline, CDR1 is MNHEY and CDR2 is SVGAGI. The CDR3 contains 13 residues. Trimming shortened V by 8 bases and J by 2 bases, and 11 bases separated the two germline ends.

CDR3 DNA: TGTGCCAGCTCACCAAGATCCGGGAGCGGGAGCGTAAATGAGCAGTTCTTC. Translation gives CASSPRSGSGSVNEQFF. The J gene is TRBJ2-1, the V gene TRBV18; 8 bases match TRBD2. Trimming at V came to 2 bases and at J to 7 bases, leaving 13 bases not matched to a gene. CDR1 and CDR2 from the germline V gene are KGHSH and LQKENI. The CDR3 covers 17 residues. The whole variable domain, remainder taken from reference TRBV18 and TRBJ2-1, is NAGVMQNPRHLVRRRGQEARLRCSPMKGHSHVYWYRQLPEEGLKFMVYLQKENIIDESGMPKERFSAEFPKEGPSILRIQQVVRGDSAAYFCASSPRSGSGSVNEQFFGPGTRLTVL.

The rearrangement uses TRBV18 and TRBJ2-3; no firm D call. V lost 3 bases to trimming and J lost 1 base, with 14 bases between them. Germline CDR1 is KGHSH and CDR2 is LQKENI. The CDR3 sequence is 16 residues long. The CDR3 protein is CASSPRTPGGTDTQYF. CDR3 nucleotides: TGTGCCAGCTCACCGCGGACCCCTGGGGGCACAGATACGCAGTATTTT.

This clone is deemed medium-sized. The gene calls are TRBV30 and TRBJ2-7; D possibly matches TRBD1 or TRBD2 (5 bases each). Trimming stripped 0 bases from V and 0 bases from J, with 15 bases between. Germline V CDR1 and CDR2: GTSNPN, SVGIG (reference sequence). The CDR3 length is 16 residues. The CDR3 nucleotides are TGTGCCTGGAGTGTCCTACGGGGCTTAAGCTCCTACGAGCAGTACTTC. Translated: CAWSVLRGLSSYEQYF.

J is TRBJ2-5 and V is TRBV5-4; 9 bases line up with TRBD1. The CDR3 is made up of 13 amino acids. V was clipped by 4 bases and J by 5 bases; unmatched bases: 3. Per germline, CDR1 SGHNT and CDR2 YYREEE (reference sequence). In DNA form, the CDR3 reads TGTGCCAGCAGCCCAGGACAGGGGGAGACCCAGTACTTC. Residues: CASSPGQGETQYF.

V and J are TRBV2 and TRBJ2-7; the D gene is possibly TRBD2 (6 bases). Germline values: CDR1 SNHLY, CDR2 FYNNEI. CDR3 size: 14 residues. The ends were cut back, 0 bases at V and 1 base at J, with 7 bases in the middle. The CDR3: CASSEARGSYEQYF. The CDR3 region has the DNA TGTGCCAGCAGTGAAGCGCGGGGTTCCTACGAGCAGTACTTC.

This chain connects TRBV6-5 to TRBJ1-2, with 9 bases that match TRBD1. Germline V gives CDR1 MNHEY, CDR2 SVGAGI. This CDR3 has 14 residues. V was clipped by 6 bases and J by 2 bases; unmatched bases: 4. This chain's CDR3 is CASRTGTGNYGYTF. CDR3 in DNA: TGTGCCAGCAGGACCGGGACAGGGAACTATGGCTACACCTTC.

V gene TRBV11-2 combines with J gene TRBJ1-2; D might be TRBD1 (5 bases). This CDR3 comprises 14 residues. Germline V lookup: CDR1 SGHAT, CDR2 FQNNGV. Deletions cut 5 bases from V and 2 bases from J, with 12 bases between. The CDR3 nucleotides read TGTGCCAGCAGCCACCTAAGGGGAAACTATGGCTACACCTTC. Encoded protein: CASSHLRGNYGYTF.

The genes are TRBV5-1 and TRBJ2-3; 7 nucleotides align to TRBD1. Germline V gives CDR1 SGHRS, CDR2 YFSETQ. Trimming took 0 bases from V and 4 from J; bases not matched to a gene: 2. The CDR3 totals 14 residues. The CDR3 DNA follows: TGCGCCAGCAGCTTGGAAGGGGGCCCAGATACGCAGTATTTT. Protein sequence: CASSLEGGPDTQYF.

CDR3 DNA: TGTGCCAGCAGGGTCGGACCCTCCTACGAGCAGTACTTC. Its translation is CASRVGPSYEQYF. This sequence joins TRBV2 and TRBJ2-7, with unresolved D. The CDR3 sequence is 13 residues long. Germline CDR1 reads SNHLY; CDR2 reads FYNNEI. Trimming cost V 6 bases and J 0 bases, with 9 bases left between them.

The chain employs TRBV7-6 and TRBJ1-1, with 7 positions matching TRBD1. The CDR3 extends over 18 amino acids. Germline CDR1 reads SGHVS; CDR2 reads FNYEAQ. Trimming cost V 2 bases and J 1 base; bases outside gene matches: 13. CDR3: CASSLRLSGGRGNTEAFF. The CDR3, as DNA: TGTGCCAGCAGCTTAAGGCTATCAGGGGGTAGGGGGAACACTGAAGCTTTCTTT.

The chain joins TRBV9 to TRBJ1-6; 7 bases line up with TRBD1. The CDR3 loop spans 16 amino acids. Germline-derived CDR1 and CDR2 are SGDLS and YYNGEE. V lost 3 bases and J lost 6; bases outside the gene matches: 9. In DNA form, the CDR3 reads TGTGCCAGCAGCGCAAGGACAGGCACGGGTAATTCACCCCTCCACTTT. Its translation is CASSARTGTGNSPLHF.

This clone was seen a few times. The gene calls are TRBV7-9 and TRBJ1-1; no reliable D call. The CDR3 is 13 amino acids. V was cut by 5 bases and J by 10 bases, with 17 bases left in between. Germline values: CDR1 SEHNR, CDR2 FQNEAQ (reference sequence). The chain's CDR3 is CASSDIRALGAFF. CDR3 in DNA: TGTGCCAGCAGCGACATTCGTGCATTGGGAGCTTTCTTT.